One sample yielded the 7 T cell receptor beta chains listed below, sequenced in a study of Graves' ophthalmopathy and Graves' hyperthyroidism. Amplified TCR beta CDR3 regions were obtained using RNA transcripts as template. The first round was an RT-PCR with HTBI primers, and the second round was a multiplex PCR. TCRdb recomputed calls from the multiplex PCR reads with MiXCR, one row per CDR3 protein. This sample has 350,000 to 450,000 distinct CDR3 sequences, with about 16% found just once. The sequenced material came from peripheral blood. These receptors originate from a woman under 30 with Graves' ophthalmopathy.

This clonotype was counted at least ten times. CDR3 loop: CASSWDRGQSAFF. Here the CDR3 DNA reads TGTGCCAGCAGTTGGGACAGGGGCCAAAGTGCTTTCTTT. The chain links TRBV28 to TRBJ1-1, with TRBD1 matching over 10 bases. CDR1 and CDR2 from the germline V gene are MDHEN and SYDVKM. The junction had 7 bases not matched to a gene; V was cut back by 4 bases and J by 11 bases. CDR3 length equals 13 residues. Full variable domain (rest looked up from reference TRBV28 and TRBJ1-1): DVKVTQSSRYLVKRTGEKVFLECVQDMDHENMFWYRQDPGLGLRLIYFSYDVKMKEKGDIPEGYSVSREKKERFSLILESASTNQTSMYLCASSWDRGQSAFFGQGTRLTVV.

In its sample, this clonotype was seen many times. V usage is TRBV6-2 or TRBV6-3 and J usage is TRBJ2-7; TRBD1 aligns across 9 bases. The trim removed 4 bases at V and 6 bases at J, leaving 10 bases unmatched. This CDR3 has 15 amino acids. Germline V gene sequence: CDR1 MNHEY, CDR2 SVGEGT. This CDR3 is CASSSSGTGRGEQYF. CDR3 nucleotides: TGTGCCAGCAGTTCATCCGGGACAGGGAGGGGCGAGCAGTACTTC.

This clonotype was seen repeatedly, ten times or more. The chain has TRBV6-2 or TRBV6-3 and TRBJ2-7; 9 bases line up with TRBD2. The CDR3 extends over 18 amino acids. From germline, CDR1 is MNHEY and CDR2 SVGEGT. V shed 4 bases and J 5 bases; nucleotides not matched to a gene: 18. As DNA, the CDR3 is TGTGCCAGCAGTTTACTAATCCGCGGTTTAGCGGGAGTCGACGAGCAGTACTTC. It codes for CASSLLIRGLAGVDEQYF.

In this sample, this clonotype turned up many times. The chain uses TRBV11-2 and TRBJ2-7; 9 positions match TRBD2. Trimming removed 5 bases from V and 2 bases from J; junction bases left unmatched: 10. Germline assignment: CDR1 SGHAT and CDR2 FQNNGV. This CDR3 region has 16 residues. The CDR3 nucleotides read TGTGCCAGCAGCCTTTCACGGGCTAGCGGGACCTACGAGCAGTACTTC. This translates into CASSLSRASGTYEQYF.

This clonotype was found many times. This CDR3 reads CASSLSVRRGPINSPLHF. DNA of the CDR3: TGTGCCAGCAGTTTATCGGTTCGTCGGGGGCCGATAAATTCACCCCTCCACTTT. V gene TRBV27 combines with J gene TRBJ1-6; the D gene is possibly TRBD1 (6 bases). The V gene's germline CDR1 is MNHEY and CDR2 SMNVEV (reference sequence). The germline V and J ends were trimmed by 0 bases and 7 bases, with 19 bases remaining between them. The CDR3 length is 18 residues.

This clonotype has at least ten counts. The rearrangement uses TRBV12-3 or TRBV12-4 and TRBJ1-6, with D tentatively TRBD1 (5 bases). Deletions cut 7 bases from V and 5 bases from J, with 12 bases between. This CDR3 contains 14 residues. The CDR3 protein is CASTNRDHNSPLHF. DNA of the CDR3: TGTGCCAGCACCAACCGGGACCATAATTCACCCCTCCACTTT.

The chain recombines TRBV6-2 or TRBV6-3 with TRBJ1-1; no clear D gene. This CDR3 is built from 12 residues. Germline CDR1 and CDR2: MNHEY and SVGEGT. V lost 6 bases to trimming and J lost 1 base, with 6 bases between them. CDR3 protein: CASRPPNTEAFF. CDR3 in DNA: TGTGCCAGCAGACCACCGAACACTGAAGCTTTCTTT.